A single TCR beta chain is shown here with its context. This sample is part of a study of blood T cell repertoires in COVID-19. The wider study: In each case, the material was cDNA or gDNA derived from T cells, B-cell-depleted T cells, or PBMCs.

This CDR3 has 16 residues. Trimming pared 3 bases from V and 0 bases from J, leaving 15 bases between. Germline lookup yields CDR1 LNHDA and CDR2 SQIVND (reference sequence). Source study methods: Estimates of nucleated cell counts were drawn from the amplification of reference gene primers. Using immunoSEQ multiplex PCR, the repertoire was profiled, and TCRdb retains in-frame clones only, with some absent. The V and J calls and clone size were taken over from that table, and D and trimming were inferred from the DNA. The sample holds 100,000 or so clones, approximately 90% seen once. V and J are TRBV19 and TRBJ2-7; D might be TRBD2 (6 bases). The source material was peripheral blood. This TCR was sampled from a man aged 55 to 69 with acute or convalescent COVID-19. CDR3 sequence (DNA): TGTGCCAGTAGTATCCCCGGGAGTCCGAGCTCCTACGAGCAGTACTTC. Its protein is CASSIPGSPSSYEQYF.